A single sample is the source of the 7 T cell receptor beta chains below, sequenced in a study of regulatory T cells in long-lasting Graves disease. For TCR beta, libraries came from iRepertoire HTBI primers and Arm-PCR of CDR3 regions. Via MiXCR, TCRdb re-called the multiplex PCR reads, giving one row per CDR3 protein. The table shows 650,000 to 700,000 distinct CDR3 sequences, with 30% occurring only once. Indicated time point: persistent/refractory GD, antithyroid drugs over 5 years with positive TRAb. Extracted RNA from PBMCs served as the source of the TCR library. Here the sequenced sample was peripheral blood mononuclear cells (PBMCs), taken when the disease was refractory, from a patient treated with antithyroid drugs. Every receptor here comes from a female donor with Graves disease.

This chain links TRBV6-1 with TRBJ2-7; either TRBD1 or TRBD2 may fit D (6 bases each). This CDR3 is 15 amino acids long. Germline assignment: CDR1 MNHNS and CDR2 SASEGT. V lost 6 bases and J lost 7, with 22 bases in between. In nucleotides, the CDR3 is TGTGCCAGCAGATCTAGGGTACAGGGACTCCTAGAGCAGTACTTC. It yields the protein CASRSRVQGLLEQYF.

This clonotype was seen at least ten times. V usage is TRBV24-1 and J usage is TRBJ2-5; TRBD2 aligns across 14 bases. The CDR3 is 16 residues long. Looked up from germline, CDR1 is KGHDR and CDR2 is SFDVKD. Trimming took 4 bases from V and 5 from J; bases not matched to a gene: 5. The CDR3 nucleotides read TGTGCCACCAGTGAAACGACTAGCGGGAGGGGCGAGACCCAGTACTTC. This sequence encodes CATSETTSGRGETQYF.

CDR3 sequence reads: CASSYGVPGQGNQPQHF. The CDR3 DNA reads TGTGCCAGCAGTTACGGCGTTCCCGGACAGGGCAATCAGCCCCAGCATTTT. The chain carries TRBV6-5 and TRBJ1-5; TRBD1 agrees at 7 bases. Germline trimming cut 2 bases from V and 2 bases from J; bases unmatched to any gene: 9. The CDR3 contains 17 residues. CDR1 and CDR2 from the germline V gene are MNHEY and SVGAGI.

The chain couples TRBV6-5 to TRBJ1-1; D is undetermined. This CDR3 has 13 residues. The V end was cut by 4 bases, the J end by 4 bases, with 10 bases between. Germline assignment: CDR1 MNHEY and CDR2 SVGAGI. This CDR3 reads CASSFKLGTEAFF. CDR3 bases: TGTGCCAGCAGTTTCAAGCTGGGCACTGAAGCTTTCTTT.

The chain is built from TRBV7-3 and TRBJ1-4; TRBD1 is a possible D gene (6 bases). The length of the CDR3 is 20 residues. Germline V gene data show CDR1 as SGHTA and CDR2 as FQGTGA. The V gene lost 5 bases and the J gene lost 0 bases, with 25 bases spanning the gap. The CDR3 reads CASSPPRGLDHEATNEKLFF. The CDR3 DNA reads as TGTGCCAGCAGCCCCCCCCGGGGGCTCGACCACGAAGCAACTAATGAAAAACTGTTTTTT.

This clonotype was observed a handful of times. This chain links TRBV19 with TRBJ1-4, with TRBD1 identical over 8 bases. Germline lookup yields CDR1 LNHDA and CDR2 SQIVND (reference sequence). After removal of 4 bases from V and 8 bases from J, the junction contained 18 bases not matched to a gene. This CDR3 is 18 amino acids long. CDR3 protein: CASSKRPGQVTAQEKLFF. Written as DNA, the CDR3 is TGTGCCAGTAGTAAAAGACCGGGACAGGTGACAGCCCAGGAAAAACTGTTTTTT.

This clonotype was found many times. The rearrangement links TRBV28 to TRBJ1-4, with 8 bases identical to TRBD1. The CDR3 totals 14 residues. Germline trimming cut 6 bases from V and 5 bases from J; bases unmatched to any gene: 5. Per the germline V gene, CDR1 is MDHEN and CDR2 is SYDVKM. CDR3: CASSLQGENEKLFF. The CDR3 coding sequence is TGTGCCAGCAGCCTACAGGGGGAAAATGAAAAACTGTTTTTT. The variable domain in full, completed from reference TRBV28 and TRBJ1-4, reads DVKVTQSSRYLVKRTGEKVFLECVQDMDHENMFWYRQDPGLGLRLIYFSYDVKMKEKGDIPEGYSVSREKKERFSLILESASTNQTSMYLCASSLQGENEKLFFGSGTQLSVL.